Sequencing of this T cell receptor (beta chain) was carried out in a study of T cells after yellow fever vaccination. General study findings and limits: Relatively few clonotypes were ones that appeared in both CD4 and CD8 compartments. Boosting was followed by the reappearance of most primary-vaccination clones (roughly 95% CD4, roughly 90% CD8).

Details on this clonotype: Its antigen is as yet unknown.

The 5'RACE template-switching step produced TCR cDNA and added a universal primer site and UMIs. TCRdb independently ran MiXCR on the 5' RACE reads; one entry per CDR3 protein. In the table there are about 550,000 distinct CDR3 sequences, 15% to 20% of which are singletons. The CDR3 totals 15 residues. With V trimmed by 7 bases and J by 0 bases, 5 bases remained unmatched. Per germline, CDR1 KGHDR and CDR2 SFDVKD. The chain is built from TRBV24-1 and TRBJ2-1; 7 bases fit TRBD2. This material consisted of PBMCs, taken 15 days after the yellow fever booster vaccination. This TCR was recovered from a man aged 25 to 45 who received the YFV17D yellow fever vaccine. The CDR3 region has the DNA TGTGCCACCAGGCCTAGCGGACACTCCTACAATGAGCAGTTCTTC. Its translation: CATRPSGHSYNEQFF.